This TCR beta chain was documented in a study of CD8 T cells in Susac syndrome. CD8+ and CD4+ T cells from blood underwent TCR beta sequencing, which was carried out in a high-throughput format. With random hexamers, reverse transcription was performed on about 0.5 to 1 ug of RNA. TCR beta CDR3 was amplified by immunoSEQ multiplex PCR. This amplification extended across 54 Vbeta and 13 Jbeta segments. From the immunoSEQ multiplex PCR reads, TCRdb called clonotypes with MiXCR, one entry per CDR3 protein. The sample contains about 53,000 distinct CDR3 sequences, approximately 95% of which appear only once. General observations from the study: Susac-specific public clones numbered sixteen in total CD8+ repertoires (and roughly five in CD8+ TEMRA repertoires).

Remarks on this clonotype: Its specificity is not known.

The sample taken for sequencing was CD8+ T cells from PBMCs. This receptor was obtained from a human donor with Susac syndrome.

DNA for the CDR3: TGTGCCAGCAGTTTGTCGACAGTTGAGCAGTACTTC. Its protein product is CASSLSTVEQYF. J is TRBJ2-7 and V is TRBV12-3 or TRBV12-4, with D tentatively TRBD1 (5 bases). This CDR3 has 12 amino acids. With 3 bases removed from V and 7 bases from J, the gap between germline ends came to 10 bases.